This paragraph reports one T cell receptor (beta chain). The sample is drawn from a study of blood T cell repertoires in COVID-19. On the study more broadly: The origin of the acute and convalescent COVID-19 samples was the United States, Italy and Spain.

In germline, CDR1 is LGHDT, CDR2 YNNKEL (reference sequence). V lost 2 bases and J lost 8, with 12 bases in between. The CDR3 has 13 amino acids. Participants were aged roughly 18 to 89 years, lived in 25 or so US areas, and enrolled virtually. Participants reported their clinical history, and cohort assignment relied on those reports. The study counted Cohort 3 donors as recovered given two negative PCRs, clearance, or symptom resolution. TCRdb's copy holds only in-frame clones and misses some; the assay was immunoSEQ multiplex PCR. The profile shows over 200,000 clones, 84% of them singletons. The chain joins TRBV3-1 (or the pseudogene TRBV3-2) to TRBJ1-1; TRBD1 might be the D (6 bases). The clonotype was recovered from a woman in her thirties or forties who had recovered from COVID-19. Sequences were obtained from PBMCs or T cells enriched from blood (not recorded which). This CDR3 reads CASSQTIQGEAFF. DNA for the CDR3: TGTGCCAGCAGCCAAACGATCCAGGGGGAAGCTTTCTTT.